This passage covers 7 T cell receptor beta chains from one sample sequenced in a study of T cells in Graves' hyperthyroidism and ophthalmopathy. Amplification of TCR beta CDR3 regions used RNA as the template. HTBI primers were the set used in a first-round RT-PCR of the TCR CDR3. Using its own MiXCR run on the multiplex PCR reads, TCRdb lists one record per CDR3 protein. The repertoire includes 300,000 to 450,000 distinct CDR3 sequences, roughly 14% of them detected once, and roughly a quarter sits in the top ten. The sequenced sample was blood. These receptors were obtained from a woman aged 18-29 years with Graves' hyperthyroidism that later progressed to Graves' ophthalmopathy.

This clonotype was seen at least ten times. The rearrangement joins TRBV20-1 to TRBJ2-1; 7 positions match TRBD2. J was trimmed by 6 bases and V by 5 bases; bases with no gene match: 13. The germline V gene has CDR1 DFQATT and CDR2 SNEGSKA (reference sequence). This CDR3 is built from 15 residues. CDR3 protein: CSAGGWGRVVNEQFF. The CDR3 DNA is TGCAGTGCTGGCGGGTGGGGGAGGGTGGTCAATGAGCAGTTCTTC.

This rearrangement joins TRBV10-1 to TRBJ2-7, with 7 bases identical to TRBD2. The CDR3 contains 14 residues. The V segment lost 3 bases and the J segment 3 bases; nucleotides outside the gene matches: 5. The germline CDR1 and CDR2 sequences are WNHNN and SYGVQD (reference sequence). The CDR3 is CASSDYTGGYEQYF. The CDR3 DNA sequence: TGCGCCAGCAGTGATTATACGGGAGGCTACGAGCAGTACTTC.

This clonotype was observed at least ten times. V and J are TRBV6-1 and TRBJ1-6, with a weak D call TRBD1 (5 bases). CDR3 size: 16 residues. The V end lost 3 bases, the J end lost 7 bases, and 16 bases lay between the germline ends. CDR1 and CDR2 from the germline V gene are MNHNS and SASEGT. This CDR3 is CASSDHSGRTNSPLHF. CDR3 in DNA: TGTGCCAGCAGTGACCATTCGGGACGGACGAATTCACCCCTCCACTTT.

This clonotype was seen repeatedly, ten times or more. One junction end does not reproduce the germline sequence, and a read error may be involved. This chain links TRBV12-3 or TRBV12-4 with TRBJ2-7; TRBD1 is a possible D gene (6 bases). The CDR3 spans 13 residues. In nucleotides, the CDR3 is TGTGCCAGCAGCTTAGGGGGTCCCTACGAGCAGTACTTC. As protein: CASSLGGPYEQYF.

This clonotype was seen at least ten times. V is TRBV6-2 or TRBV6-3 and J is TRBJ2-2, with 9 positions matching TRBD2. The V gene's germline CDR1 is MNHEY and CDR2 SVGEGT. CDR3 length: 16 amino acids. V dropped 5 bases and J dropped 4; count of bases not matched to a gene: 8. The CDR3 spells CASSPNSGSGTGELFF. The CDR3 DNA sequence: TGTGCCAGCAGTCCAAATAGCGGGAGTGGCACCGGGGAGCTGTTTTTT.

The rearrangement uses TRBV2 and TRBJ2-7; 9 nucleotides align to TRBD2. This CDR3 is built from 14 residues. The V gene end was trimmed by 8 bases and the J gene end by 4 bases; junction bases not matched to a gene: 9. Germline-derived CDR1 and CDR2 are SNHLY and FYNNEI. CDR3 region: CASSAGGPLYEQYF. CDR3 DNA sequence: TGTGCCAGCTCTGCGGGAGGGCCACTTTACGAGCAGTACTTC.

This clonotype showed up many times. The chain uses TRBV28 and TRBJ2-7, with 7 bases identical to TRBD2. The germline V gene has CDR1 MDHEN and CDR2 SYDVKM. This CDR3 spans 15 amino acids. With V trimmed by 2 bases and J by 6 bases, 10 bases remained unmatched. The CDR3 loop is CASSLNGGRVFEQYF. The CDR3 nucleotides read TGTGCCAGCAGTTTAAATGGCGGGAGAGTCTTCGAGCAGTACTTC.